This T cell receptor (beta chain) stems from a study of T cell responses to AZD1222 COVID-19 vaccine. A word on this clone: Its antigen is undetermined.

The table came from immunoSEQ multiplex PCR; TCRdb's copy has only in-frame clones and leaves some out. The table records 100,000 to 150,000 clones, 88% of them present only once. Study-wide points: Females outnumbered males among donors, who were mostly white British; clonal diversity was possibly underestimated.

The sequence was collected from an adult in good health. Sequencing was performed on peripheral blood, taken on day 0 of AZD1222 vaccination.

CDR3 in amino acids: CASSRLAGVSDTQYF. CDR3 DNA sequence: TGTGCCAGCAGCCGACTAGCGGGAGTGTCAGATACGCAGTATTTT. This chain uses TRBV6-5 with TRBJ2-3; 12 nucleotides agree with TRBD2. The trim removed 6 bases at V and 4 bases at J, leaving 5 bases unmatched. Germline CDR1 is MNHEY and CDR2 is SVGAGI. CDR3 length: 15 amino acids.